The clone carrying this TCR beta chain was picked up many times. These data come from a study of spatial heterogeneity in lung cancer. TCRdb ran MiXCR on the 5' RACE reads and lists one entry per CDR3 protein. The sample carries around 74,000 distinct CDR3 sequences, 13% recorded once. As for time point: sample taken at primary tumor resection. No cell sorting; template was whole RNA from tumor, lung tissue or PBMC. This TCR was sampled from a male donor with early-stage non-small cell lung cancer. Source: PBMCs, taken at surgery.

CDR3 sequence: CASSPLAGASTDTQYF. DNA of the CDR3: TGTGCCAGCAGCCCACTAGCGGGGGCTAGCACAGATACGCAGTATTTT. V usage is TRBV7-2 and J usage is TRBJ2-3; 11 bases are shared with TRBD2. This CDR3 has 16 residues. V trimming: 5 bases; J trimming: 0 bases; junction bases outside the gene matches: 4. The germline V gene has CDR1 SGHTA and CDR2 FQGNSA. Full variable domain (outside the CDR3, taken from reference TRBV7-2 and TRBJ2-3): GAGVSQSPSNKVTEKGKDVELRCDPISGHTALYWYRQSLGQGLEFLIYFQGNSAPDKSGLPSDRFSAERTGGSVSTLTIQRTQQEDSAVYLCASSPLAGASTDTQYFGPGTRLTVL.